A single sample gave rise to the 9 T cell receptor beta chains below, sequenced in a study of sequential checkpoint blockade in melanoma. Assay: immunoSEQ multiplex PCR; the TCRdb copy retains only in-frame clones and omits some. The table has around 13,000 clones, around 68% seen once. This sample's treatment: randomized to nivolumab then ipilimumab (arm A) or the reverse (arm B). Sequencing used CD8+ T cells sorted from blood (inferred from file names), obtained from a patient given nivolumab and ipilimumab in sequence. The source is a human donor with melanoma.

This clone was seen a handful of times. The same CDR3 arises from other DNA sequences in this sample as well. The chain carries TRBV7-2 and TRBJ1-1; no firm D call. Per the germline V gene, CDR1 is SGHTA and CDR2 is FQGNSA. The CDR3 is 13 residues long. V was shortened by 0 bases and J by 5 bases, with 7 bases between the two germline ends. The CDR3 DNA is TGTGCCAGCAGCTTAGCTCAGAATACTGAAGCTTTCTTT. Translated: CASSLAQNTEAFF.

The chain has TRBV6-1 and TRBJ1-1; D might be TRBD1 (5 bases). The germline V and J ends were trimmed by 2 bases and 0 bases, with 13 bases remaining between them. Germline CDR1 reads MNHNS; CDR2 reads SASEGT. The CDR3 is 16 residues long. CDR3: CASSERGGVMNTEAFF. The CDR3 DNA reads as TGTGCCAGCAGTGAACGGGGGGGGGTTATGAACACTGAAGCTTTCTTT.

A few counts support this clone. The CDR3, as DNA: TGTGCCAGCAGTACAGGGGGCTCCTACAATGAGCAGTTCTTC. Encoded protein: CASSTGGSYNEQFF. The V call is TRBV7-9, the J call TRBJ2-1; 8 nucleotides agree with TRBD1. Germline lookup yields CDR1 SEHNR and CDR2 FQNEAQ (reference sequence). Trimming took 6 bases from V and 0 from J; bases not matched to a gene: 1. The CDR3 is 14 amino acids.

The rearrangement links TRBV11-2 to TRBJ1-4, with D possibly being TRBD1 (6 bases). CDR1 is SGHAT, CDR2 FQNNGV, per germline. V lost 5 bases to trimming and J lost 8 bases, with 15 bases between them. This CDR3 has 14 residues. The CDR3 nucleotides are TGTGCCAGCAGCATGACAGGAAAGAAGGAAAAACTGTTTTTT. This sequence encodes CASSMTGKKEKLFF. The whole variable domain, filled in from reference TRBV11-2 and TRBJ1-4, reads EAGVAQSPRYKIIEKRQSVAFWCNPISGHATLYWYQQILGQGPKLLIQFQNNGVVDDSQLPKDRFSAERLKGVDSTLKIQPAKLEDSAVYLCASSMTGKKEKLFFGSGTQLSVL.

CDR3 in DNA: TGTGCCAGCAGCTTGGGCAGGGTGGGAGATACGCAGTATTTT. Encoded protein: CASSLGRVGDTQYF. The chain combines TRBV7-9 with TRBJ2-3, with D possibly being TRBD1 (5 bases). Trimming left V 3 bases short and J 5 bases short, with 12 bases between. CDR3 length equals 14 residues. CDR1 and CDR2 from the germline V gene are SEHNR and FQNEAQ (reference sequence).

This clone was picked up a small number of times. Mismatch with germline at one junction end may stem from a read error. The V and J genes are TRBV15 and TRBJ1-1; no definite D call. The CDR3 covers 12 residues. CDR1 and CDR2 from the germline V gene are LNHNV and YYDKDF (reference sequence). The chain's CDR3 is CATRDYNSEAFF. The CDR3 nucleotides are TGTGCCACCAGAGACTATAACAGTGAAGCTTTCTTT.

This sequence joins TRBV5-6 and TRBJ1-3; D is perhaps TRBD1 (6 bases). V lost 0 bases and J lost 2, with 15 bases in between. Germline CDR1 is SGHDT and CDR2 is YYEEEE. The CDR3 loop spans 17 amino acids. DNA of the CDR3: TGTGCCAGCAGCTTGGTAATAGGGGGTCAAACTGGAAACACCATATATTTT. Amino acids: CASSLVIGGQTGNTIYF.

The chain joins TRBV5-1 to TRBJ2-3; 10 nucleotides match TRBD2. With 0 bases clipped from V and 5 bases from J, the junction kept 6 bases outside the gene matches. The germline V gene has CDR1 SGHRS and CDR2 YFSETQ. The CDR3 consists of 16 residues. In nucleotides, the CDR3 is TGCGCCAGCAGCTTGGCAACTAGCGGGACGGTAGATACGCAGTATTTT. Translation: CASSLATSGTVDTQYF.

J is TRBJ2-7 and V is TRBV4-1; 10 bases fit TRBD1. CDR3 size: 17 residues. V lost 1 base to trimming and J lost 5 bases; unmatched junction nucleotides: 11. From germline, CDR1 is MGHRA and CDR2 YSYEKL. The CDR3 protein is CASSQGFLPGQGNEQYF. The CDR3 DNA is TGCGCCAGCAGCCAAGGTTTTTTACCGGGACAGGGGAACGAGCAGTACTTC.